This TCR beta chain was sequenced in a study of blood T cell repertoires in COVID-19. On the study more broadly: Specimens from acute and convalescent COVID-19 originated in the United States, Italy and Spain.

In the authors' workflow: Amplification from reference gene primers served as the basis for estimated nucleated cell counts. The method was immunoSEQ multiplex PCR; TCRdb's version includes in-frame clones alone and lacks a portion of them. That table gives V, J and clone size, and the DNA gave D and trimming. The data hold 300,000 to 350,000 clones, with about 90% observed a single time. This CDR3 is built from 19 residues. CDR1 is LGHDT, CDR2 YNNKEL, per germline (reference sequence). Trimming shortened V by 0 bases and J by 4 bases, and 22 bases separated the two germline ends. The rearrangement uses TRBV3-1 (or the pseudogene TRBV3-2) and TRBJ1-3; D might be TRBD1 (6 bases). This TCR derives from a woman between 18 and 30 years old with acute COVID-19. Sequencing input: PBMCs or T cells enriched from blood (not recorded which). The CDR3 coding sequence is TGTGCCAGCAGCCAAGACGCGGGCCTCACAGGGCTGAGGGGAAACACCATATATTTT. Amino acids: CASSQDAGLTGLRGNTIYF.